This T cell receptor beta chain was documented in a study of T cells after yellow fever vaccination (dated by TCRdb to the late 2010s). In the study overall: Libraries from fractions with low cell numbers were prepared with the SMART-Seq v4 Ultra Low Input RNA kit. Bulk TCR alpha and beta repertoires were sequenced longitudinally to track T-cell clones before and after primary and booster YFV17D yellow fever vaccination. The cohort comprised two healthy male donors, one aged 18 to 29 and one aged 30 to 40 years. Blood samples were taken at several timepoints before and after primary and secondary immunization, and bulk PBMC replicates and cell subsets were isolated.

The treatment or condition label, as the study defines it: live attenuated yellow fever vaccine strain. At every blood-draw timepoint, two biological replicates of bulk PBMCs were collected. PBMCs were isolated from peripheral blood using a standard Ficoll-Paque protocol. TriZol was used to extract RNA from bulk PBMCs, from CD4 and CD8 fractions, and from dextramer-positive and dextramer-negative fractions. General study outcomes and caveats: After the booster, most clones that had expanded after primary vaccination were detected again (over 95% of CD4 and around nine tenths of CD8), suggesting broad maintenance of memory. Because the study included only a couple of donors, the extent to which the findings can be generalized is limited. A small share of clonotypes was detected in both CD4 and CD8 compartments, with the overlap likely arising from convergent recombination. The secondary T-cell response was weaker than the primary response but faster, peaking on day 5 instead of day 15. Because abundant contaminating clonotypes from the bulk population could be contained in FACS-sorted repertoires, computational filtering was required.

CDR1 and CDR2 are drawn from the germline V gene: SGHTA, FQGTGA. Taken from cysteine to phenylalanine, the CDR3 has 16 residues. Just CDR3 DNA is preserved here, 48 bases in frame from base 1. Cut back by 4 bases and 2 bases, the V and J ends lie 16 bases apart. Synthesis of TCR cDNA relied on 5'RACE template switching, a step that introduced a universal primer site along with unique molecular identifiers. Priming of cDNA synthesis was performed from both the TCR alpha and TCR beta constant segments. Library amplification used two PCR steps, and the second PCR step added sample barcodes and sequencing adapters. Sequencing of libraries was performed on Illumina HiSeq 2500 (2x100 bp) or NovaSeq (2x150 bp). For the original study's pipeline: MIGEC was used to demultiplex reads and collapse the reads into UMI consensus sequences, and MiXCR was used for V(D)J alignment. Vaccine-responding clonotypes were defined with edgeR using replicate PBMC samples, requiring FDR below 0.01 and a log2 fold change above 5 up to day 15. Bulk clonotypes were assigned CD4 or CD8 identity according to which sequenced CD4 or CD8 repertoire held them at higher abundance. Through fastp at Q25 and MiXCR, TCRdb rebuilt clones from the public reads, retaining in-frame beta chains. Each CDR3 protein appears once, grouped with its most common genes and DNA. For this entry, the V and J calls and clone size follow TCRdb and not the study's own pipeline. Here the sample has approximately 510,000 distinct CDR3 sequences; 21% occur a single time. About 16% of the sample lies in the top ten.

Details on this clonotype: Its antigen target is currently unknown. No per-base quality is available; no much larger clone lies one base away.

Here the chain combines TRBV7-3 and TRBJ2-3, with a weak D call of TRBD2 (7 bases match). This TCR was sampled from a man aged 18 to 29 who received the YFV17D yellow fever vaccine. The specimen comprised PBMCs, sampled 20 to 25 days after the first yellow fever vaccination. The nucleotide sequence is given as TGTGCCAGCAGCTCGAGTGCGGGGGCCACCACAGATACGCAGTATTTT. Its amino acids are CASSSSAGATTDTQYF.